These 27 T cell receptor beta chains share one sample of origin, sequenced in a study of shared clonotypes between healthy human individuals. Using immunoSEQ multiplex PCR, the repertoire was profiled, and TCRdb retains in-frame clones only, with some absent. Seen here are hundreds of thousands of clones, around three quarters observed once, and the top ten hold around 11%. Sequenced input: PBMCs. The receptors were sampled from a middle-aged woman in good health. Some clones in this sample may be carry-over from other donors' samples.

V is TRBV27 and J is TRBJ2-7; D call uncertain. V lost 4 bases, J lost 3 bases, and 16 bases lay in between. CDR3 size: 15 residues. From germline, CDR1 is MNHEY and CDR2 SMNVEV (reference sequence). The CDR3 here is CASSYADRSRYEQYF. CDR3 nucleotide sequence: TGTGCCAGCAGTTATGCGGATCGGAGCCGCTACGAGCAGTACTTC.

The rearrangement joins TRBV29-1 to TRBJ2-3; the match to TRBD1 covers 8 bases. Trimming at V came to 6 bases and at J to 2 bases, leaving 7 bases not matched to a gene. The length of the CDR3 is 14 residues. Looked up from germline, CDR1 is SQVTM and CDR2 is ANQGSEA. CDR3 sequence: CSVARTGNTDTQYF. The CDR3, as DNA: TGCAGCGTGGCTCGGACAGGGAACACAGATACGCAGTATTTT.

The chain couples TRBV6-1 to TRBJ2-1; 8 bases are a match to TRBD1. The CDR3 length is 15 residues. The J segment lost 4 bases and the V segment lost 7 bases, leaving 9 bases of the junction unmatched. Germline V gene sequence: CDR1 MNHNS, CDR2 SASEGT. The CDR3 reads CASMETGQVYNEQFF. CDR3 coding DNA: TGTGCCAGCATGGAAACGGGACAGGTTTACAATGAGCAGTTCTTC.

This chain links TRBV5-1 with TRBJ1-1, with D uncertain. This CDR3 has 13 residues. The V gene's germline CDR1 is SGHRS and CDR2 YFSETQ. The V and J ends lost 4 bases and 6 bases respectively, with 13 bases between them. The CDR3 here is CASSPAGSSEAFF. The CDR3 coding sequence is TGCGCCAGCAGCCCAGCGGGTTCTTCTGAAGCTTTCTTT. Based on the CDR3 plus reference TRBV5-1 and TRBJ1-1, the full variable domain is KAGVTQTPRYLIKTRGQQVTLSCSPISGHRSVSWYQQTPGQGLQFLFEYFSETQRNKGNFPGRFSGRQFSNSRSEMNVSTLELGDSALYLCASSPAGSSEAFFGQGTRLTVV.

The chain has TRBV6-5 and TRBJ2-2; possible D gene TRBD2, 6 bases. The germline V and J ends were trimmed by 10 bases and 4 bases, with 19 bases remaining between them. Germline CDR1 and CDR2: MNHEY and SVGAGI. The length of the CDR3 is 15 residues. Here the CDR3 reads CAIRRVAGPTGELFF. CDR3 DNA sequence: TGTGCCATTAGGAGGGTGGCGGGACCCACCGGGGAGCTGTTTTTT.

The DNA for the CDR3 is TGTGCCAGCACCCTAGACAGGGCATCCTACGAGCAGTACTTC. It codes for CASTLDRASYEQYF. V gene TRBV7-2 combines with J gene TRBJ2-7; 7 bases are shared with TRBD1. Germline loops: CDR1 SGHTA, CDR2 FQGNSA. With V trimmed by 7 bases and J by 1 base, 7 bases remained unmatched. CDR3 length equals 14 residues. Complete variable domain (other parts from reference TRBV7-2 and TRBJ2-7): GAGVSQSPSNKVTEKGKDVELRCDPISGHTALYWYRQSLGQGLEFLIYFQGNSAPDKSGLPSDRFSAERTGGSVSTLTIQRTQQEDSAVYLCASTLDRASYEQYFGPGTRLTVT.

Details on this clone: A read error is possible here, since a much larger clone lies one base away. The rearrangement joins TRBV5-6 to TRBJ2-6, with a tentative D call TRBD2 (6 bases). The length of the CDR3 is 16 residues. Germline V gene sequence: CDR1 SGHDT, CDR2 YYEEEE. The CDR3 DNA reads as TGTGCCAGCAGCCCGGAGCCCTTTGGAGGGGCCAACGTCCCGACTTTC. Translation gives CASSPEPFGGANVPTF.

The rearrangement joins TRBV6-5 to TRBJ2-5; the D is unclear. CDR3 length: 11 residues. Trimming removed 0 bases at V and 7 bases at J, with 3 bases between. The V gene's germline CDR1 is MNHEY and CDR2 SVGAGI. The CDR3 region is CASSYSRTQYF. The DNA for the CDR3 is TGTGCCAGCAGTTACTCGAGGACCCAGTACTTC.

This chain connects TRBV10-3 to TRBJ1-5, with D hard to call. Trimming cost V 9 bases and J 0 bases, with 12 bases left between them. CDR3 length: 14 amino acids. Germline CDR1 reads ENHRY; CDR2 reads SYGVKD. CDR3 nucleotide sequence: TGTGCCATGGGCCCGGATCTTAGCAATCAGCCCCAGCATTTT. Its translation is CAMGPDLSNQPQHF.

This clone was detected many times. The chain carries TRBV6-1 and TRBJ2-1; 9 bases line up with TRBD2. CDR1 and CDR2 from the germline V gene are MNHNS and SASEGT. V lost 6 bases and J lost 6; bases outside the gene matches: 9. The length of the CDR3 is 15 residues. The CDR3 bases are TGTGCCAGCAGCCGTATAGCGGGAGAGTCCAATGAGCAGTTCTTC. This sequence encodes CASSRIAGESNEQFF.

In regard to this clone: This may be a read error, as it is one base from a much larger clone. The conserved phenylalanine or tryptophan normally closing the CDR3 is absent here, so this likely arose from a read error. This rearrangement joins TRBV29-1 to TRBJ1-2; D may be TRBD1 (6 bases). Trimming stripped 5 bases from V and 6 bases from J, with 19 bases between. From germline, CDR1 is SQVTM and CDR2 ANQGSEA. The CDR3 runs 14 residues. CDR3 nucleotides: TGCAGCGTTACCTCCCTCCGGGACAACGATGGCTACACCCTC. This sequence encodes CSVTSLRDNDGYTL.

J is TRBJ2-7 and V is TRBV11-2, with D unresolved. Trimming removed 6 bases at V and 4 bases at J, with 10 bases between. The germline V gene has CDR1 SGHAT and CDR2 FQNNGV. The CDR3 sequence is 12 residues long. The CDR3, as DNA: TGTGCCAGCAGTAGTGACGGGTACGAGCAGTACTTC. Its translation is CASSSDGYEQYF.

The chain couples TRBV7-9 to TRBJ2-1; D gene unclear. Germline V gene sequence: CDR1 SEHNR, CDR2 FQNEAQ (reference sequence). The germline V and J ends were trimmed by 3 bases and 8 bases, with 11 bases remaining between them. The CDR3 extends over 13 amino acids. In nucleotides, the CDR3 is TGTGCCAGCAGCTTTGGTAGCTCGGATGAGCAGTTCTTC. Residues: CASSFGSSDEQFF.

This clone was recorded only once. The chain joins TRBV15 to TRBJ2-4; a weak D match, TRBD2 (5 bases). The CDR3 length is 16 residues. The germline V gene has CDR1 LNHNV and CDR2 YYDKDF (reference sequence). V dropped 0 bases and J dropped 5 bases, with 14 bases sitting between them. The CDR3 DNA follows: TGTGCCACCAGCAGAGATCGAGGGAGTGTAGAAAACATTCAGTACTTC. Translated: CATSRDRGSVENIQYF.

This clone appeared a single time. This chain uses TRBV7-9 with TRBJ2-1; 9 positions agree with TRBD1. Looked up from germline, CDR1 is SEHNR and CDR2 is FQNEAQ (reference sequence). CDR3 length equals 13 residues. V was clipped by 8 bases and J by 6 bases; unmatched bases: 5. The CDR3 protein is CASVRQGVNEQFF. The CDR3 DNA reads as TGTGCCAGCGTAAGACAGGGGGTCAATGAGCAGTTCTTC.

V is TRBV9 and J is TRBJ1-1; 8 bases map to TRBD1. CDR3 length: 15 amino acids. After removal of 4 bases from V and 0 bases from J, the junction contained 5 bases not matched to a gene. CDR1 and CDR2 from the germline V gene are SGDLS and YYNGEE. The CDR3, as DNA: TGTGCCAGCAGCCCTAGGACAGGGCTGAACACTGAAGCTTTCTTT. Translated, it gives CASSPRTGLNTEAFF.

The rearrangement links TRBV6-4 to TRBJ2-5, with unresolved D. Germline CDR1 and CDR2: MRHNA and SNTAGT. Trimming removed 0 bases from V and 2 bases from J, with 7 bases in between. The CDR3 length is 14 residues. The CDR3 coding sequence is TGTGCCAGCAGTGACTCAGGGCCTCAAGAGACCCAGTACTTC. As protein: CASSDSGPQETQYF.

This chain joins TRBV28 and TRBJ2-1; D perhaps matches TRBD2 (7 bases). CDR3 length: 16 residues. V was cut by 5 bases and J by 4 bases, with 18 bases left in between. Germline assignment: CDR1 MDHEN and CDR2 SYDVKM. CDR3 sequence reads: CASSAPGAGVYNEQFF. The CDR3 DNA reads TGTGCCAGCAGTGCCCCAGGGGCGGGGGTATACAATGAGCAGTTCTTC. Full variable domain (remainder filled in from reference TRBV28 and TRBJ2-1): DVKVTQSSRYLVKRTGEKVFLECVQDMDHENMFWYRQDPGLGLRLIYFSYDVKMKEKGDIPEGYSVSREKKERFSLILESASTNQTSMYLCASSAPGAGVYNEQFFGPGTRLTVL.

This clone has more than one count but fewer than ten. This chain connects TRBV2 to TRBJ1-1; no clear D gene. There are 11 residues in the CDR3. Per the germline V gene, CDR1 is SNHLY and CDR2 is FYNNEI. V shed 5 bases and J shed 11 bases, with 12 bases lying between them. CDR3 loop: CASSQEVGAFF. CDR3 nucleotides: TGTGCCAGCAGTCAGGAGGTCGGCGCTTTCTTT.

On this clone itself: This may arise from a read error, as a much more abundant clone is one base away. The V call is TRBV30, the J call TRBJ2-7; TRBD2 agrees at 7 bases. This CDR3 is 17 amino acids long. The trim removed 4 bases at V and 3 bases at J, leaving 18 bases unmatched. Germline lookup yields CDR1 GTSNPN and CDR2 SVGIG (reference sequence). For the CDR3, the DNA is TGTGCCTGGACCTTGGGAGGGGCACCTAGCCCCAGCTACGAGCAGTACTTC. Translated: CAWTLGGAPSPSYEQYF.

V gene TRBV14 combines with J gene TRBJ2-5; D gene uncertain. Germline loops: CDR1 SGHDN, CDR2 FVKESK. The CDR3 covers 14 residues. V lost 0 bases and J 0 bases, leaving 5 bases between the germline ends. The CDR3 nucleotides read TGTGCCAGCAGCCAAGAGTTGTACCAAGAGACCCAGTACTTC. It is translated as CASSQELYQETQYF.

V gene TRBV4-3 combines with J gene TRBJ2-1, with a weak D call TRBD1 (6 bases). CDR3 size: 15 residues. The germline V and J ends were trimmed by 3 bases and 4 bases, with 13 bases remaining between them. Germline V gene sequence: CDR1 LGHNA, CDR2 YSLEER. The CDR3 protein is CASSHRRQEYNEQFF. DNA of the CDR3: TGCGCCAGCAGCCATAGACGACAGGAGTACAATGAGCAGTTCTTC.

This clone was counted only a few times. The gene calls are TRBV25-1 and TRBJ1-4; D possibly corresponds to TRBD1 (6 bases). Germline CDR1 reads MGHDK; CDR2 reads SYGVNS. This CDR3 is built from 15 residues. V lost 4 bases and J 3 bases, leaving 12 bases between the germline ends. This CDR3 is CASSAEQGPNEKLFF. CDR3 bases: TGTGCCAGCAGTGCGGAACAGGGACCTAATGAAAAACTGTTTTTT.

This clone occurred once. The gene calls are TRBV5-4 and TRBJ1-3; D is undetermined. From germline, CDR1 is SGHNT and CDR2 YYREEE (reference sequence). The CDR3 is made up of 14 amino acids. V lost 4 bases, J lost 5 bases, and 13 bases lay in between. The CDR3 loop reads CASSGWTERNTIYF. The DNA of the CDR3 is TGTGCCAGCAGCGGATGGACGGAAAGAAACACCATATATTTT.

This chain joins TRBV7-2 and TRBJ2-1; 12 bases are shared with TRBD2. Germline V CDR1 and CDR2: SGHTA, FQGNSA. The J segment lost 3 bases and the V segment lost 2 bases, leaving 5 bases of the junction unmatched. CDR3 size: 17 residues. CDR3 protein: CASSLMTSGSFYNEQFF. The CDR3 coding sequence is TGTGCCAGCAGCTTAATGACTAGCGGGAGCTTCTACAATGAGCAGTTCTTC.

The genes are TRBV30 and TRBJ1-2; no clear D gene. CDR1 and CDR2 from the germline V gene are GTSNPN and SVGIG (reference sequence). This CDR3 is built from 12 residues. Trimming shortened V by 0 bases and J by 5 bases, and 7 bases separated the two germline ends. CDR3 residues: CAWSVGLYGYTF. Here the CDR3 DNA reads TGTGCCTGGAGTGTTGGGCTATATGGCTACACCTTC.

This clone was counted once. The chain combines TRBV5-1 with TRBJ1-5, with TRBD1 as a possible D gene (5 bases). V was cut by 3 bases and J by 4 bases, with 14 bases left in between. This CDR3 has 15 residues. The germline gives CDR1 SGHRS, CDR2 YFSETQ. The CDR3 loop is CASSSDGQTNQPQHF. In nucleotides, the CDR3 is TGCGCCAGCAGCTCGGATGGACAAACAAATCAGCCCCAGCATTTT.